Each of the 5 T cell receptor beta chains below was sequenced from the same sample in a study of blood T cell repertoires in COVID-19. Sequenced by immunoSEQ multiplex PCR; TCRdb stores in-frame clones only, minus some. This table has under 150,000 clones, approximately 85% appearing once. Sequenced input: peripheral blood. The receptors stem from a man older than 75 with acute or convalescent COVID-19.

There are a few counts of this clone. V usage is TRBV19 and J usage is TRBJ1-5; possibly TRBD1 for D (5 bases). V lost 5 bases to trimming and J lost 2 bases, with 13 bases between them. This CDR3 comprises 15 residues. The germline V gene has CDR1 LNHDA and CDR2 SQIVND (reference sequence). The CDR3 DNA reads TGTGCCAGTAGTTGGCAGGGTGGCGGCAATCAGCCCCAGCATTTT. This gives the protein CASSWQGGGNQPQHF.

The rearrangement uses TRBV19 and TRBJ1-5, with D possibly TRBD1 on 5 matching bases. Germline CDR1 reads LNHDA; CDR2 reads SQIVND (reference sequence). CDR3 length: 17 amino acids. Trimming left V 0 bases short and J 0 bases short, with 12 bases between. CDR3 sequence (DNA): TGTGCCAGTAGTATAGATCGGGGGATGTATAGCAATCAGCCCCAGCATTTT. Amino acids: CASSIDRGMYSNQPQHF.

The chain employs TRBV13 and TRBJ1-1, with D possibly TRBD1 on 6 matching bases. The CDR3 contains 11 residues. V gave up 4 bases and J gave up 9 bases, with 9 bases separating them. Looked up from germline, CDR1 is PRHDT and CDR2 is FYEKMQ (reference sequence). CDR3 sequence: CASSSGQKAFF. In DNA form, the CDR3 reads TGTGCCAGCAGCTCAGGACAGAAAGCTTTCTTT.

The chain is built from TRBV24-1 and TRBJ2-1; 11 bases line up with TRBD2. CDR3 length equals 17 residues. V lost 3 bases and J lost 7; bases outside the gene matches: 10. Per the germline V gene, CDR1 is KGHDR and CDR2 is SFDVKD. The CDR3 sequence is CATSDRSGRDRGNEQFF. The CDR3 coding sequence is TGTGCCACCAGTGATCGTAGCGGGAGGGATAGGGGAAATGAGCAGTTCTTC.

The chain recombines TRBV18 with TRBJ2-1, with no clear D. This CDR3 region has 14 residues. The germline CDR1 and CDR2 sequences are KGHSH and LQKENI. With 0 bases removed from V and 9 bases from J, the gap between germline ends came to 12 bases. CDR3 nucleotide sequence: TGTGCCAGCTCACCACCGGCCAGAAGTGGTGAGCAGTTCTTC. It yields the protein CASSPPARSGEQFF.